Here is one TCR beta chain with its context. Antigen unknown. Specified time point: before preoperative PTX-NDP chemotherapy. The ends lost 6 bases at V and 4 bases at J; junction bases unmatched: 0. The length of the CDR3 is 13 residues. Germline V gene lookup returns CDR1 MNHNS and CDR2 SASEGT. The record originates from a study of esophageal squamous cell carcinoma under preoperative chemotherapy. Study as a whole: TCR repertoires were profiled from both peripheral blood T cells and tumor-infiltrating lymphocytes.

Broader study findings: After treatment, tumor-infiltrating lymphocytes seemed to come partly from incoming peripheral T cells, not only local changes.

In TCRdb, the PCR reads were re-called with MiXCR into one record per CDR3 protein. The table lists about 16,000 distinct CDR3 sequences, under 55% of them singletons. Collection of the sample occurred from a patient given preoperative chemotherapy. This clonotype originated in a human donor with esophageal squamous cell carcinoma. The donor label of this sample is uncertain. This chain connects TRBV6-1 to TRBJ2-3; 11 nucleotides align to TRBD2. CDR3 region: CASRTSGADTQYF. Here the CDR3 DNA reads TGTGCCAGCAGGACTAGCGGGGCAGATACGCAGTATTTT.